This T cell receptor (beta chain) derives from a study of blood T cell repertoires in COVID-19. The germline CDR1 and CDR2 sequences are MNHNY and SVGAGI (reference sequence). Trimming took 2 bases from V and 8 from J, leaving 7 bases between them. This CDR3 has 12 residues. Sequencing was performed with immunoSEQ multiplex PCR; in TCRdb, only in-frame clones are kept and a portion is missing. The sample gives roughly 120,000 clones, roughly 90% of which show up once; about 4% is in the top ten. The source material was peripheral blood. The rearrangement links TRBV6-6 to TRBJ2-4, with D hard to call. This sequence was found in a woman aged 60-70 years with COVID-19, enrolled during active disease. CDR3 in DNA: TGTGCCAGCAGTTACGTCCGAGACATTCAGTACTTC. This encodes CASSYVRDIQYF.